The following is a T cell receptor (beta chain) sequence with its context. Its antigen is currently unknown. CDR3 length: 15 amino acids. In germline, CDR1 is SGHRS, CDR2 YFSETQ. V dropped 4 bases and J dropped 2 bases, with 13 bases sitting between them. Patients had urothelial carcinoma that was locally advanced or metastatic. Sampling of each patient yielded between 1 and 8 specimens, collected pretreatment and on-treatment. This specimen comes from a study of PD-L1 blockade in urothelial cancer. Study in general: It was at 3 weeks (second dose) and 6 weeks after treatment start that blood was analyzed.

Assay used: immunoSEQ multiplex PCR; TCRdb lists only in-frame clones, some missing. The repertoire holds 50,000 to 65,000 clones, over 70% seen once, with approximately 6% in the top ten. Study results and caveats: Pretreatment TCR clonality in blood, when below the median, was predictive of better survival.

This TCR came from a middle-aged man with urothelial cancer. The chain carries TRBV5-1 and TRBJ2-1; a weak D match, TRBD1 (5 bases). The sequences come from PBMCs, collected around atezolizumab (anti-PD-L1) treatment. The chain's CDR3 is CASSPDITTYNEQFF. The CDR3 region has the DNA TGCGCCAGCAGCCCGGACATTACTACCTACAATGAGCAGTTCTTC.